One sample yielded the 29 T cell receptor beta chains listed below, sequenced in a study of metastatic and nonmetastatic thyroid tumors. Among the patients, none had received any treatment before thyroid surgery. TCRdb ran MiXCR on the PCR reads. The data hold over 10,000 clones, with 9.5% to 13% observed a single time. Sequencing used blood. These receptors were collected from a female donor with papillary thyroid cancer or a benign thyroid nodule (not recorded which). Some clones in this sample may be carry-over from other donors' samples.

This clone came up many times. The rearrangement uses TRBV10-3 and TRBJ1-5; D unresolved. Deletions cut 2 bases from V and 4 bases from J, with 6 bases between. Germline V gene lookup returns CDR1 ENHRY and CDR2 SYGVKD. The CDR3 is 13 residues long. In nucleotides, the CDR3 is TGTGCCATCAGTGAGCAGTTAAATCAGCCCCAGCATTTT. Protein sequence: CAISEQLNQPQHF.

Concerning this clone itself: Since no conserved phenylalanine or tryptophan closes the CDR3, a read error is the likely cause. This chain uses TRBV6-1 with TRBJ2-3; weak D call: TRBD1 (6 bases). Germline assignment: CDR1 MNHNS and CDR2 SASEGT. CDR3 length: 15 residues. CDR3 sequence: CASSEAPGVTETQYI. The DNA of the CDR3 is TGTGCCAGCAGTGAAGCCCCAGGGGTCACAGAAACGCAGTATATT.

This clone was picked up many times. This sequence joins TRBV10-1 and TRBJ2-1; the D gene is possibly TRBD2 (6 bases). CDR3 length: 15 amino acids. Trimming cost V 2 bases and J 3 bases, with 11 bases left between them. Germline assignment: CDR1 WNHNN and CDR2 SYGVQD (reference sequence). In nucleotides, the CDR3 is TGCGCCAGCAGTGAGGGTAGCGGTAGCTACAATGAGCAGTTCTTC. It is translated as CASSEGSGSYNEQFF.

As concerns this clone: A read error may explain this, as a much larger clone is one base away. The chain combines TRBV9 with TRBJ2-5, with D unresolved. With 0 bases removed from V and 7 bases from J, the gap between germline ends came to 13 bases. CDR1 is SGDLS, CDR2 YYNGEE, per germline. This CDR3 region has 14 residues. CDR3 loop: CASSVATTALTQYF. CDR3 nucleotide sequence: TGTGCCAGCAGCGTAGCCACAACTGCCCTGACCCAGTACTTC.

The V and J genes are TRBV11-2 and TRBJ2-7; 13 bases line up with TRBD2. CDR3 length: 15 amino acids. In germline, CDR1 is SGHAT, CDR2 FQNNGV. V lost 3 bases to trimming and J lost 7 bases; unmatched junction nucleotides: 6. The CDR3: CASSFTSGRAGEQYF. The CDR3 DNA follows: TGTGCCAGCAGCTTCACTAGCGGGAGGGCCGGGGAGCAGTACTTC.

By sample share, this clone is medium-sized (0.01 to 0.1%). The CDR3 is CASGGMNTEAFF. CDR3 in DNA: TGTGCCAGCGGAGGCATGAACACTGAAGCTTTCTTT. This chain links TRBV6-1 with TRBJ1-1; D gene uncertain. CDR1 MNHNS and CDR2 SASEGT come from the germline V gene. The CDR3 covers 12 residues. V shed 8 bases and J shed 0 bases, with 7 bases lying between them.

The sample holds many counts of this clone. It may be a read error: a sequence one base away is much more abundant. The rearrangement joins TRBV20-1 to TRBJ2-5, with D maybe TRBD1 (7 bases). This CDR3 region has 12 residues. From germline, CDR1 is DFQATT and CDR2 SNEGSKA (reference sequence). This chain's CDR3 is CGEDREAETQYF. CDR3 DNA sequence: TGCGGTGAAGACAGGGAGGCGGAGACCCAGTACTTC.

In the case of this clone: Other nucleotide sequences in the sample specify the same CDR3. CDR3 residues: CASSPKRLGTTEAFF. The CDR3 coding sequence is TGTGCCAGCAGTCCTAAGAGGTTGGGGACCACTGAAGCTTTCTTT. This sequence joins TRBV7-6 and TRBJ1-1, with a weak D call TRBD1 (5 bases). V was trimmed by 6 bases and J by 4 bases, leaving 18 bases between them. CDR1 and CDR2 (germline): SGHVS, FNYEAQ. There are 15 residues in the CDR3.

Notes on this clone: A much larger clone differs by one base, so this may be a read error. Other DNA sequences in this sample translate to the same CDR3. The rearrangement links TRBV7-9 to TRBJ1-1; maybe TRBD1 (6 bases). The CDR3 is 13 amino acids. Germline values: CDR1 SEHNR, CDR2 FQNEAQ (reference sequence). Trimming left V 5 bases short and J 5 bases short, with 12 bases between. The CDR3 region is CASSQTGNTEAFF. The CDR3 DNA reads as TGTGCCAGCAGCCAAACAGGGAATACTGAAGCTTTCTTT.

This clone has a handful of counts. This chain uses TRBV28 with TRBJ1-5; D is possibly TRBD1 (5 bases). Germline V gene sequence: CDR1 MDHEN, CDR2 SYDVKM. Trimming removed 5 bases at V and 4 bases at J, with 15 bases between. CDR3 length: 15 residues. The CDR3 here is CASSPRDDINQPQHF. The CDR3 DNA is TGTGCCAGCAGTCCCAGGGATGATATTAATCAGCCCCAGCATTTT. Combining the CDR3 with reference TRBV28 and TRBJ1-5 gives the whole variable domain DVKVTQSSRYLVKRTGEKVFLECVQDMDHENMFWYRQDPGLGLRLIYFSYDVKMKEKGDIPEGYSVSREKKERFSLILESASTNQTSMYLCASSPRDDINQPQHFGDGTRLSIL.

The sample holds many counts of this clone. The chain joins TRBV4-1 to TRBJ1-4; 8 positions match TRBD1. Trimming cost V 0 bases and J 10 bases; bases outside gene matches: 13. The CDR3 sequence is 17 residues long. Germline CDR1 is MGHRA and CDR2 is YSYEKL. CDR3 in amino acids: CASSQEGFEQGVGKLFF. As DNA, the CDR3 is TGCGCCAGCAGCCAAGAAGGATTCGAACAGGGGGTCGGAAAACTGTTTTTT.

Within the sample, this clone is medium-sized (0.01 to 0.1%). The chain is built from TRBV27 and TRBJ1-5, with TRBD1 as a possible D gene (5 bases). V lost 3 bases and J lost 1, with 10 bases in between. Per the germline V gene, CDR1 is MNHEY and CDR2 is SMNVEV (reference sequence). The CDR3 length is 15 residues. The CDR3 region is CASSFGRASNQPQHF. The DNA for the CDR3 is TGTGCCAGCAGTTTTGGCAGGGCCAGCAATCAGCCCCAGCATTTT.

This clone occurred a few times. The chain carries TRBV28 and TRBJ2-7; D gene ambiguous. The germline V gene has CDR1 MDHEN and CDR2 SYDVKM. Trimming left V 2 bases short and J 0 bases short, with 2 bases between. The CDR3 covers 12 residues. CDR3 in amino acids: CASSLSSYEQYF. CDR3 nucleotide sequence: TGTGCCAGCAGTTTAAGCTCCTACGAGCAGTACTTC.

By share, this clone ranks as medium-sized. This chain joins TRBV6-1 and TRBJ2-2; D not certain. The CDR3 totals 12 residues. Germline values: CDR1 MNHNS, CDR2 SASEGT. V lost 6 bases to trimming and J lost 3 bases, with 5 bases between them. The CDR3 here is CASSRDTGELFF. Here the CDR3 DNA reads TGTGCCAGCAGCCGGGACACCGGGGAGCTGTTTTTT.

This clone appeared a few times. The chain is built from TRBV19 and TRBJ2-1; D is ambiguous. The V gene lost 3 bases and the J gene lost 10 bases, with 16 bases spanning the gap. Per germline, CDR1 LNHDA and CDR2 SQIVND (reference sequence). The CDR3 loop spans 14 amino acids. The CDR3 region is CASSIVGSRREQFF. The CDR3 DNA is TGTGCCAGTAGTATTGTGGGGTCTCGCCGGGAGCAGTTCTTC.

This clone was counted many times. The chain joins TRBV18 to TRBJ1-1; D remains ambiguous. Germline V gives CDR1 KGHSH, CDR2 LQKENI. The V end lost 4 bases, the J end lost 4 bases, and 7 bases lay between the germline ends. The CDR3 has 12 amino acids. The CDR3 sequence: CASSLLGTEAFF. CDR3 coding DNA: TGTGCCAGCTCACTATTGGGCACTGAAGCTTTCTTT.

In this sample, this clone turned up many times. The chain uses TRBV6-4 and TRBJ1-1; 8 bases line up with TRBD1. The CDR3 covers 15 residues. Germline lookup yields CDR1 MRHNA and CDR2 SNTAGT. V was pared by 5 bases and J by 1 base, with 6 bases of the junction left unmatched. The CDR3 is CASSMDDRGNTEAFF. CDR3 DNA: TGTGCCAGCAGTATGGACGACAGGGGGAACACTGAAGCTTTCTTT.

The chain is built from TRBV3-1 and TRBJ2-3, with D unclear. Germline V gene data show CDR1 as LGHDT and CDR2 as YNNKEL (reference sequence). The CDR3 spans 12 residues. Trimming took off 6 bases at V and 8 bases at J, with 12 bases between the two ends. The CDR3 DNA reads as TGTGCCAGCAGTTACTCGGTGGGTACGCAGTATTTT. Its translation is CASSYSVGTQYF.

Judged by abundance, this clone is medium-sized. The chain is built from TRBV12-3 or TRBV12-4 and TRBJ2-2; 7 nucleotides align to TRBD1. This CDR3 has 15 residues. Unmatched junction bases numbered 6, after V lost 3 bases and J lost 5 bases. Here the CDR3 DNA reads TGTGCCAGCAGTTTGAGGTACAGGGGTACCGGGGAGCTGTTTTTT. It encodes CASSLRYRGTGELFF.

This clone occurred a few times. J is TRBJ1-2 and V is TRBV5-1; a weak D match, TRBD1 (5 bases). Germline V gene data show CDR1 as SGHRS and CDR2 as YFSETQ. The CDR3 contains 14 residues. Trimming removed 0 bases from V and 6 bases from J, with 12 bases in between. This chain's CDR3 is CASSLDQGWDGYTF. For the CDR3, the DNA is TGCGCCAGCAGCTTGGACCAGGGATGGGATGGCTACACCTTC.

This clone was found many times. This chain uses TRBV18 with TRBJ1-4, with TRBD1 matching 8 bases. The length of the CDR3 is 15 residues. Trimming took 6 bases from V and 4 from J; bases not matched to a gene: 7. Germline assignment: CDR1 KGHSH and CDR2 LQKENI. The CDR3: CASSYLGQDNEKLFF. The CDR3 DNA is TGTGCCAGCTCGTACCTGGGACAGGATAATGAAAAACTGTTTTTT.

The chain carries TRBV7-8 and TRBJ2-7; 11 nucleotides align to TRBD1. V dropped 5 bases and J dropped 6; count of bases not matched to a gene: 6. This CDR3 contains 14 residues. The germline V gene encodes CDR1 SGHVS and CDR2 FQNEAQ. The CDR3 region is CASSPRTGGGEQYF. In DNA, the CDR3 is TGTGCCAGCAGCCCCAGGACAGGGGGCGGCGAGCAGTACTTC.

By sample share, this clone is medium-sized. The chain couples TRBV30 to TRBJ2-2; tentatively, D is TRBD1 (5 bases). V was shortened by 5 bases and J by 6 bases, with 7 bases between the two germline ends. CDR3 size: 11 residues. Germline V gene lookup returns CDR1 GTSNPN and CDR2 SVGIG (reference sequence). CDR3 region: CAWDRAGELFF. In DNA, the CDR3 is TGTGCCTGGGACAGAGCCGGGGAGCTGTTTTTT.

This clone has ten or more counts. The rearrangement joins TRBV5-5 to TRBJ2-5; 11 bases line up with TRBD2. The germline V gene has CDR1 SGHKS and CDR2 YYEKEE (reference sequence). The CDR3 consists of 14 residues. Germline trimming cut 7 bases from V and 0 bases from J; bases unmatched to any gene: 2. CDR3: CASGSGGDQETQYF. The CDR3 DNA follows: TGTGCCAGCGGTAGCGGGGGGGACCAAGAGACCCAGTACTTC.

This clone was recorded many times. The CDR3 is CASSLFRDRGHEQYF. CDR3 sequence (DNA): TGTGCCAGCAGCTTATTCCGGGACAGGGGACACGAGCAGTACTTC. The rearrangement uses TRBV7-9 and TRBJ2-7; TRBD1 aligns across 10 bases. The CDR3 runs 15 residues. CDR1 is SEHNR, CDR2 FQNEAQ, per germline (reference sequence). Unmatched junction bases numbered 6, after V lost 2 bases and J lost 5 bases.

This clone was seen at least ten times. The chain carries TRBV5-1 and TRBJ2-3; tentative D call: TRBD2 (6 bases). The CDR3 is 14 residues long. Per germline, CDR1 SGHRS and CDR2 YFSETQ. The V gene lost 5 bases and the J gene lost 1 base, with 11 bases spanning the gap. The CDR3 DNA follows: TGCGCCAGCAGGAGGGACTGGGGCACAGATACGCAGTATTTT. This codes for CASRRDWGTDTQYF.

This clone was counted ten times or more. This chain's CDR3 is CASSSGTSGNPDTQYF. The CDR3 DNA reads TGTGCCAGCAGTTCCGGGACTAGCGGGAATCCAGATACGCAGTATTTT. The V call is TRBV28, the J call TRBJ2-3, with 13 bases matching TRBD2. The CDR3 runs to 16 residues. CDR1 is MDHEN and CDR2 is SYDVKM in the germline V gene. The V segment lost 4 bases and the J segment 4 bases; nucleotides outside the gene matches: 5.

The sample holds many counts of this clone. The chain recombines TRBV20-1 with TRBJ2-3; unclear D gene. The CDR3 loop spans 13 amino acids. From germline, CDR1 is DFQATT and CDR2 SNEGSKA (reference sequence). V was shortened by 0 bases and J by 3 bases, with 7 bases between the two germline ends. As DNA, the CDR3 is TGCAGTGCTAGAGATGTGGTTACAGATACGCAGTATTTT. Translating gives CSARDVVTDTQYF.

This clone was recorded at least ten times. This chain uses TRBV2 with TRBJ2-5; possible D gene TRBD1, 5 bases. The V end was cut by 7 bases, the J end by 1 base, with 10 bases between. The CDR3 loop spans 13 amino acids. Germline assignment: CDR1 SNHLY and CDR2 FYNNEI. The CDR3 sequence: CASKKTAQETQYF. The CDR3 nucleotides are TGTGCCAGCAAAAAGACAGCCCAAGAGACCCAGTACTTC.